The sequence of this T cell receptor beta chain was determined in a study of CD8 T cells in Susac syndrome. This clonotype came up once. Germline-derived CDR1 and CDR2 are LNHDA and SQIVND (reference sequence). V was trimmed by 9 bases and J by 2 bases, leaving 29 bases between them. This CDR3 contains 19 residues. Random hexamers were used to reverse transcribe an amount of about 0.45 to 1 ug RNA. Using its own MiXCR run on the immunoSEQ multiplex PCR reads, TCRdb lists one record per CDR3 protein. The data contain some 110,000 distinct CDR3 sequences, approximately 95% of them seen just once; the ten biggest clones take up around 0.3%.

The sequencing input was CD8+ T cells from PBMCs. The receptor was isolated from a human donor with multiple sclerosis. The J gene is TRBJ2-4, the V gene TRBV19; D is perhaps TRBD2 (6 bases). CDR3 amino acids: CARRGLVIGTSPPKNIQYF. The CDR3 DNA reads TGTGCCAGAAGGGGATTAGTCATCGGGACTTCCCCTCCCAAAAACATTCAGTACTTC.